This T cell receptor (beta chain) was identified during a study of human T cells and chemical hapten exposure. TCRdb fed the RACE reads into MiXCR, producing one record per CDR3 protein. The sample includes 89,000 or so distinct CDR3 sequences, 6.5% to 8.5% of them seen just once. V gave up 5 bases and J gave up 0 bases; unmatched junction bases: 10. Germline CDR1 MNHEY, CDR2 SMNVEV (reference sequence). CDR3 size: 18 residues. Time point: patch test 2, 6 weeks after DPC sensitization. As to treatment: therapeutic diphenylcyclopropenone sensitization with weekly scalp DPC. Ten or more counts support this clonotype.

The sequencing used whole blood, collected in connection with sensitization to the hapten diphenylcyclopropenone (DPC). This chain links TRBV27 with TRBJ1-6; 7 positions match TRBD1. The receptor comes from a woman aged 25 to 39 with alopecia areata. Some clones in this sample may be carry-over from other donors' samples. The CDR3, as DNA: TGTGCCAGCAGTCCTTCTTACAGGGGAAGCTCCTATAATTCACCCCTCCACTTT. Its translation: CASSPSYRGSSYNSPLHF.